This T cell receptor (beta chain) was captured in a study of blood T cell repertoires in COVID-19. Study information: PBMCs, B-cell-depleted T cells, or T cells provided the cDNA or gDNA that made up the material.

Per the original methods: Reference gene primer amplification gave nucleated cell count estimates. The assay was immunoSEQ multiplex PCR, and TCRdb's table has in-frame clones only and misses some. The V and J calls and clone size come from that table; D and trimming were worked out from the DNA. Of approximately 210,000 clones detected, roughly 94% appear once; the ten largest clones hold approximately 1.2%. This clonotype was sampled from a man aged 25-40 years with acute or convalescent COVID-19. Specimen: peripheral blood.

In DNA form, the CDR3 reads TGCAGCGTTAAGCACGGGGACTACGAGCAGTACTTC. The encoded protein is CSVKHGDYEQYF. This rearrangement joins TRBV29-1 to TRBJ2-7; a weak D match, TRBD2 (5 bases). Germline V CDR1 and CDR2: SQVTM, ANQGSEA. CDR3 length equals 12 residues. V shed 5 bases and J shed 3 bases, with 11 bases lying between them.